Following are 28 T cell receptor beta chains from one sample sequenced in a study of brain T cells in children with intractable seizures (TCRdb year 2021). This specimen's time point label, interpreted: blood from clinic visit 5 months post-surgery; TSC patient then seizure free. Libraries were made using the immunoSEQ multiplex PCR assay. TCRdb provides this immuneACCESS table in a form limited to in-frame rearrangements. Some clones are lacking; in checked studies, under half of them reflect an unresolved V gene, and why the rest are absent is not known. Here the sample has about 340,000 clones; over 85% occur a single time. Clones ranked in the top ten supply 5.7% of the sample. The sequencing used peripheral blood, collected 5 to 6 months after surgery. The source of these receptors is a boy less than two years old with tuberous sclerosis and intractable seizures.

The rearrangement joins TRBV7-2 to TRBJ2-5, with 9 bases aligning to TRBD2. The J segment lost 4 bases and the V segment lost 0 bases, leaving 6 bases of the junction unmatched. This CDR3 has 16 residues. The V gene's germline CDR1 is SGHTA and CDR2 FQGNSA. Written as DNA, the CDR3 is TGTGCCAGCAGCTTAGCGCCTAGCGGGATTGGAGAGACCCAGTACTTC. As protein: CASSLAPSGIGETQYF. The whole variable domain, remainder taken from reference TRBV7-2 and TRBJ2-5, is GAGVSQSPSNKVTEKGKDVELRCDPISGHTALYWYRQSLGQGLEFLIYFQGNSAPDKSGLPSDRFSAERTGGSVSTLTIQRTQQEDSAVYLCASSLAPSGIGETQYFGPGTRLLVL.

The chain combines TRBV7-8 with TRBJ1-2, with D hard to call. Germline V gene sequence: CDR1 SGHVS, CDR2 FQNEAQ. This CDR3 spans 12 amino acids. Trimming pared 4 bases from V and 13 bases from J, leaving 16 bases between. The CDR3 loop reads CASSWGGVQLTF. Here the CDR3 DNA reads TGTGCCAGCAGCTGGGGAGGAGTCCAACTCACCTTC.

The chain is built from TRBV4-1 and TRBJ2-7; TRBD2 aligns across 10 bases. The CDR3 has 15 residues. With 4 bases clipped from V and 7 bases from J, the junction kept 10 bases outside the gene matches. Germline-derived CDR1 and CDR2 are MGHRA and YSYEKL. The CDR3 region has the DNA TGCGCCAGCAGCCCAGGTCAGCGGGAGGGCCGGGAGCAGTACTTC. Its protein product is CASSPGQREGREQYF.

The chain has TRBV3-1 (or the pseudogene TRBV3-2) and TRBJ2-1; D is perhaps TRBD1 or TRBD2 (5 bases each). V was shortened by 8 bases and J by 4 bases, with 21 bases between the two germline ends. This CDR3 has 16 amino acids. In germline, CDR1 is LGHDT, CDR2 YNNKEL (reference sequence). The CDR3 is CASAKGPGSGYNEQFF. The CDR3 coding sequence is TGTGCCAGCGCTAAAGGCCCAGGGTCGGGGTACAATGAGCAGTTCTTC.

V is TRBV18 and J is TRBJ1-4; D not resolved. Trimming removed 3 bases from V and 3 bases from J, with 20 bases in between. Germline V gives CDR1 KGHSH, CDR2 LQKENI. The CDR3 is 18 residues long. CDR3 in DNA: TGTGCCAGCTCACCCACGTACTTAGCAGGCGCAGCTAATGAAAAACTGTTTTTT. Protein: CASSPTYLAGAANEKLFF.

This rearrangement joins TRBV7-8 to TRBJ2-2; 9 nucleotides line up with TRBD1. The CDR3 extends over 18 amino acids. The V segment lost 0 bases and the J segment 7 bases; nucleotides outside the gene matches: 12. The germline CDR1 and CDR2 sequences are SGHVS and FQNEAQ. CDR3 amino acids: CASSLAVDRGPTIGELFF. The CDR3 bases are TGTGCCAGCAGCTTAGCGGTGGACAGGGGCCCAACAATCGGGGAGCTGTTTTTT.

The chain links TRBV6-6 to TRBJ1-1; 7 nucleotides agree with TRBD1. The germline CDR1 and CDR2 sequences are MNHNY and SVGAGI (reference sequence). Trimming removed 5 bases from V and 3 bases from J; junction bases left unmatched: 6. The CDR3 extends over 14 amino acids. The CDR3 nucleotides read TGTGCCAGCAGTCGGACAGGAAGAGACACTGAAGCTTTCTTT. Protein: CASSRTGRDTEAFF.

In DNA form, the CDR3 reads TGTGCCAGCAGCGTAGTTGGGGTTCCTACCTACGAGCAGTACTTC. Its protein is CASSVVGVPTYEQYF. The chain links TRBV9 to TRBJ2-7; D unresolved. This CDR3 has 15 residues. The germline V and J ends were trimmed by 0 bases and 2 bases, with 12 bases remaining between them. From germline, CDR1 is SGDLS and CDR2 YYNGEE.

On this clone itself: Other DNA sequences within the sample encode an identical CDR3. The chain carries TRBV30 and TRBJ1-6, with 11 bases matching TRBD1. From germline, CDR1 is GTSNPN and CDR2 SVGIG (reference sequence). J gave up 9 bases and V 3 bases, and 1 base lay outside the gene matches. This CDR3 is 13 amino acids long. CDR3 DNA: TGTGCCTGGAGGGGACAGGGGGGTTCACCCCTCCACTTT. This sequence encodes CAWRGQGGSPLHF.

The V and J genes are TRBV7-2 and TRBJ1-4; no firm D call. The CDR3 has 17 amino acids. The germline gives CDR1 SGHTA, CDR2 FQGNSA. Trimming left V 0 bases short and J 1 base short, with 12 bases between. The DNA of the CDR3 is TGTGCCAGCAGCTTAGCCCCCCCCCGGAGAACTAATGAAAAACTGTTTTTT. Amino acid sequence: CASSLAPPRRTNEKLFF. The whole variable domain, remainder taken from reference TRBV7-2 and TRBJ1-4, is GAGVSQSPSNKVTEKGKDVELRCDPISGHTALYWYRQSLGQGLEFLIYFQGNSAPDKSGLPSDRFSAERTGGSVSTLTIQRTQQEDSAVYLCASSLAPPRRTNEKLFFGSGTQLSVL.

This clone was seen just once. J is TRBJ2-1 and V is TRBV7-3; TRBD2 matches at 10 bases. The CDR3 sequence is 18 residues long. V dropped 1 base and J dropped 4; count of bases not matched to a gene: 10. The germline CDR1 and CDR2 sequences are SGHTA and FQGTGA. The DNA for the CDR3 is TGTGCCAGCAGCTTAATTCATGGAAGGACTAGCGGTTACAATGAGCAGTTCTTC. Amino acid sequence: CASSLIHGRTSGYNEQFF.

CDR3 in amino acids: CASSHQGGEYEQYF. The CDR3 bases are TGTGCCAGCAGCCATCAGGGGGGGGAGTACGAGCAGTACTTC. The chain links TRBV3-1 (or the pseudogene TRBV3-2) to TRBJ2-7; D assignment may be TRBD1 or TRBD2 (7 bases each). Germline-derived CDR1 and CDR2 are LGHDT and YNNKEL (reference sequence). The CDR3 consists of 14 residues. Between the trimmed V and J ends, which lost 3 bases and 4 bases, there was a span of 13 bases.

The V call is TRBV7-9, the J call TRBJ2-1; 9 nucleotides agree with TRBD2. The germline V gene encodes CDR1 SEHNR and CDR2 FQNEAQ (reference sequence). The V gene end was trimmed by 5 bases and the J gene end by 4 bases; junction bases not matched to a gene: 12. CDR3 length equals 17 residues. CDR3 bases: TGTGCCAGCAGCGTTACACTTACGGGACTAGCATACAATGAGCAGTTCTTC. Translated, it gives CASSVTLTGLAYNEQFF.

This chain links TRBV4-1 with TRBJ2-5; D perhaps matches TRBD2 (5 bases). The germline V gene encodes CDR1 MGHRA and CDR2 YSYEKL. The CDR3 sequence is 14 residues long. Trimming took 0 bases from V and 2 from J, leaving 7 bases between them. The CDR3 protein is CASSQDGVQETQYF. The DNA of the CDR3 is TGCGCCAGCAGCCAAGACGGGGTACAAGAGACCCAGTACTTC.

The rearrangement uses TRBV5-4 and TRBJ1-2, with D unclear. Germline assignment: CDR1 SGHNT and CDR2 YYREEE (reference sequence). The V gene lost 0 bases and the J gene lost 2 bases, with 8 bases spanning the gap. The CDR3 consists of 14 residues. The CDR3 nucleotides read TGTGCCAGCAGCTTGGACAGATCAAACTATGGCTACACCTTC. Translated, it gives CASSLDRSNYGYTF.

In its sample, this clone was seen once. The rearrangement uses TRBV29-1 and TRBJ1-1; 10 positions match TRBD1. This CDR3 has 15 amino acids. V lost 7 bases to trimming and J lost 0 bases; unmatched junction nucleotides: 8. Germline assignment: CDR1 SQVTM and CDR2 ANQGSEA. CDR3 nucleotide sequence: TGCAGCGCTAGGGACAGGGGTAACATGAACACTGAAGCTTTCTTT. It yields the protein CSARDRGNMNTEAFF.

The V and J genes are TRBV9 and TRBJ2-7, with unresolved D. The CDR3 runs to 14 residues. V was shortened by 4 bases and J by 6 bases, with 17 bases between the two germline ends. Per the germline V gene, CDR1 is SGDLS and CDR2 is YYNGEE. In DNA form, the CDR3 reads TGTGCCAGCAGCCCTGGACCCTTGAGCCGCGAGCAGTACTTC. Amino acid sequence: CASSPGPLSREQYF.

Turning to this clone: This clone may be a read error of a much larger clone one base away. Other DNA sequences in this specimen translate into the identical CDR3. DNA of the CDR3: TGTGCCAGCAGCTCGGGACAGGGAAACACTGAAGCTTTCTTT. Translating gives CASSSGQGNTEAFF. The rearrangement joins TRBV7-9 to TRBJ1-1; 9 bases agree with TRBD1. Germline V gene lookup returns CDR1 SEHNR and CDR2 FQNEAQ (reference sequence). The CDR3 consists of 14 residues. The V gene end was trimmed by 4 bases and the J gene end by 2 bases; junction bases not matched to a gene: 2.

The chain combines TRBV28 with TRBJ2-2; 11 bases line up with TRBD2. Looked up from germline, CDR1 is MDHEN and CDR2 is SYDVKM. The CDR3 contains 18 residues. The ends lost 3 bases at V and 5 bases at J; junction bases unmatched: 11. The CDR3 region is CASSFRPTSGRLTGELFF. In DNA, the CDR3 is TGTGCCAGCAGTTTCAGACCTACTAGCGGGAGACTTACCGGGGAGCTGTTTTTT.

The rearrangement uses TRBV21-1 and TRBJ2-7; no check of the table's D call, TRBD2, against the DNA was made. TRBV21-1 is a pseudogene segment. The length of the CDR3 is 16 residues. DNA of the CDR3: TGTGCCAGCAGCAAGGCCACTAGCGGGAGAGACTACGAGCAGTACTTC. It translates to CASSKATSGRDYEQYF.

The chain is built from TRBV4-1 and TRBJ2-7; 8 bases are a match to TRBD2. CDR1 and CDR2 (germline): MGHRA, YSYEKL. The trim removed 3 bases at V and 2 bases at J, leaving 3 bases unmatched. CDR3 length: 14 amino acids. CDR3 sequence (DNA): TGCGCCAGCAGCCAGGCGGGGGGAACCTACGAGCAGTACTTC. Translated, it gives CASSQAGGTYEQYF.

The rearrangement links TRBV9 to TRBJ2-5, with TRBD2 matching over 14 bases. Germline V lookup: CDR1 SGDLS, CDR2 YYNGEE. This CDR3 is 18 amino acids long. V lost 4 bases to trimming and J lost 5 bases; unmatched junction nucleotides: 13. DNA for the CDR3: TGTGCCAGCAGCCCCGGGACTAGCGGGAGCTTCGTAGGGGAGACCCAGTACTTC. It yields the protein CASSPGTSGSFVGETQYF.

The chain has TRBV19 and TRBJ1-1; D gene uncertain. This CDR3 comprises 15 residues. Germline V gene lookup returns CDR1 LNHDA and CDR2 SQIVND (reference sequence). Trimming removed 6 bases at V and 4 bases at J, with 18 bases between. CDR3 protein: CASSTDGRLSTEAFF. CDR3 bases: TGTGCCAGTAGCACAGACGGGCGTCTCAGCACTGAAGCTTTCTTT.

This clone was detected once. The CDR3 region is CASSLSEPGHEQYF. CDR3 nucleotides: TGTGCCAGCAGTTTATCAGAGCCGGGCCACGAGCAGTACTTC. This chain joins TRBV6-5 and TRBJ2-7, with D unresolved. Per germline, CDR1 MNHEY and CDR2 SVGAGI. Trimming removed 4 bases at V and 5 bases at J, with 15 bases between. This CDR3 is 14 amino acids long.

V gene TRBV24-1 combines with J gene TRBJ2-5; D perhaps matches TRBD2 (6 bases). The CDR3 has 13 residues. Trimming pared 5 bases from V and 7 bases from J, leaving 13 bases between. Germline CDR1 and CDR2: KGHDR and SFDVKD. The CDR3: CATSAAGTATQYF. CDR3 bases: TGTGCCACCAGTGCTGCGGGAACGGCGACCCAGTACTTC.

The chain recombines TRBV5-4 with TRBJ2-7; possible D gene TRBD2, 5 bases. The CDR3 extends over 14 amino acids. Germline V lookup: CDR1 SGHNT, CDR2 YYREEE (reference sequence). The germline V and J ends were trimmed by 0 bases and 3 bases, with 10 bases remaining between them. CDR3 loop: CASSLDPSNYEQYF. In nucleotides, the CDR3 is TGTGCCAGCAGCTTGGACCCTAGCAACTACGAGCAGTACTTC.

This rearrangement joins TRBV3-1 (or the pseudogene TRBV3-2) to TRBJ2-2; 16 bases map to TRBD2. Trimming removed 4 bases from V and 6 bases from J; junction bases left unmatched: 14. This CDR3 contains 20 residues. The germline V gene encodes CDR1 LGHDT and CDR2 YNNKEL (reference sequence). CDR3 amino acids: CASSLSPGTSGRAGAGELFF. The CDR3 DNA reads TGTGCCAGCAGCCTGTCTCCGGGGACTAGCGGGAGGGCCGGGGCCGGGGAGCTGTTTTTT.

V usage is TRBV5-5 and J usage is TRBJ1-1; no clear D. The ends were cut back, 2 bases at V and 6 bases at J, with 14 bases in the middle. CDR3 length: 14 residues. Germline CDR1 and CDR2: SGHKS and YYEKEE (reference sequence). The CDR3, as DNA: TGTGCCAGCAGCTTTACGGTCGATGGGCCTGAAGCTTTCTTT. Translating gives CASSFTVDGPEAFF.